Presented here are 30 T cell receptor beta chains from one specimen sequenced in a study of T-cell reconstitution after alpha-beta-depleted transplantation in children. During its preparation, the TCRbeta library received unique molecular identifiers. One entry per CDR3 protein, called by TCRdb with MiXCR from the PCR reads. The table records hundreds of thousands of distinct CDR3 sequences, around 13% of them present only once. The sample in question was PBMCs, obtained before TCRalphabeta/CD19-depleted stem cell transplant. The receptors originated from a girl aged 2 to 10 with congenital amegakaryocytic thrombocytopenia, due to receive a stem cell transplant.

V and J are TRBV9 and TRBJ2-1; D possibly uses TRBD1 or TRBD2 (7 bases each). V gave up 4 bases and J gave up 0 bases, with 23 bases separating them. Germline-derived CDR1 and CDR2 are SGDLS and YYNGEE. The length of the CDR3 is 19 residues. In DNA form, the CDR3 reads TGTGCCAGCAGCCCCAGGGGGGTCAAGCGGGACGACTCCTACAATGAGCAGTTCTTC. Amino acids: CASSPRGVKRDDSYNEQFF.

This clonotype was recorded many times. The CDR3 bases are TGCAGTGCTAGTCGGGAAGAAAATCAGCCCCAGCATTTT. It translates to CSASREENQPQHF. The chain combines TRBV20-1 with TRBJ1-5; no definite D call. Trimming stripped 3 bases from V and 4 bases from J, with 10 bases between. Germline V gene data show CDR1 as DFQATT and CDR2 as SNEGSKA (reference sequence). The CDR3 contains 13 residues.

This chain links TRBV24-1 with TRBJ2-1; the match to TRBD2 covers 8 bases. The CDR3 has 19 residues. Germline V lookup: CDR1 KGHDR, CDR2 SFDVKD. The trim removed 5 bases at V and 0 bases at J, leaving 14 bases unmatched. CDR3 in DNA: TGTGCCACCAGTGCCCTTAGCCCCGGACTAGCAGGCTCCTACAATGAGCAGTTCTTC. It is translated as CATSALSPGLAGSYNEQFF.

This clonotype was found a few times. The V call is TRBV7-7, the J call TRBJ2-2, with D possibly being TRBD1 or TRBD2 (5 bases each). The V end lost 1 base, the J end lost 6 bases, and 9 bases lay between the germline ends. Germline V gives CDR1 SSHAT, CDR2 FNYEAQ (reference sequence). CDR3 size: 14 residues. CDR3 nucleotides: TGTGCCAGCAGCTTAGATGGGACCGCCGGGGAGCTGTTTTTT. As protein: CASSLDGTAGELFF.

This rearrangement joins TRBV14 to TRBJ2-3; 9 bases match TRBD2. V lost 2 bases and J lost 2; bases outside the gene matches: 5. Germline assignment: CDR1 SGHDN and CDR2 FVKESK. The CDR3 spans 16 residues. CDR3 in DNA: TGTGCCAGCAGCCAACCGACTAGCGGTTTCACAGATACGCAGTATTTT. Amino acids: CASSQPTSGFTDTQYF. Variable domain in full (rest from reference TRBV14 and TRBJ2-3): EAGVTQFPSHSVIEKGQTVTLRCDPISGHDNLYWYRRVMGKEIKFLLHFVKESKQDESGMPNNRFLAERTGGTYSTLKVQPAELEDSGVYFCASSQPTSGFTDTQYFGPGTRLTVL.

This clonotype was picked up a small number of times. An end of the junction differs from the germline gene, which may be a read error. The genes are TRBV20-1 and TRBJ2-3; the D gene could be TRBD1 or TRBD2 (5 bases each). In germline, CDR1 is DFQATT, CDR2 SNEGSKA (reference sequence). CDR3 size: 17 residues. The CDR3 is CCARRFSGQGSTDTQYF. CDR3 nucleotide sequence: TGCTGTGCTAGGAGGTTCTCAGGTCAGGGCAGCACAGATACGCAGTATTTT.

This clonotype has ten or more counts. The chain couples TRBV20-1 to TRBJ1-3; tentatively, D is TRBD1 (6 bases). The germline gives CDR1 DFQATT, CDR2 SNEGSKA (reference sequence). Trimming shortened V by 2 bases and J by 6 bases, and 11 bases separated the two germline ends. The CDR3 extends over 13 amino acids. The chain's CDR3 is CSARTGRENTIYF. CDR3 DNA: TGCAGTGCTAGAACAGGGAGGGAAAACACCATATATTTT.

This clonotype occurred many times. The chain has TRBV12-3 or TRBV12-4 and TRBJ2-1; D is uncertain. V was cut by 8 bases and J by 4 bases, with 12 bases left in between. The CDR3 runs 13 residues. The CDR3 DNA follows: TGTGCCAGCTTAGGCGTTATATACAATGAGCAGTTCTTC. Its protein is CASLGVIYNEQFF.

Many counts were recorded for this clonotype. This chain connects TRBV29-1 to TRBJ2-1; 7 positions agree with TRBD2. Germline lookup yields CDR1 SQVTM and CDR2 ANQGSEA. J lost 10 bases, V lost 3 bases, and 6 bases had no gene match. The CDR3 is 12 residues long. This chain's CDR3 is CSVDLRLAEQFF. DNA for the CDR3: TGCAGCGTTGATCTTCGACTAGCCGAGCAGTTCTTC.

The table lists this clonotype with a few counts. The chain recombines TRBV18 with TRBJ2-7; 8 bases map to TRBD2. V shed 1 base and J 6 bases; nucleotides not matched to a gene: 8. Germline assignment: CDR1 KGHSH and CDR2 LQKENI. CDR3 size: 15 residues. CDR3 loop: CASSPRAGGGIEQYF. DNA of the CDR3: TGTGCCAGCTCACCACGGGCGGGAGGAGGAATCGAGCAGTACTTC.

The chain couples TRBV7-9 to TRBJ2-1, with TRBD2 matching over 10 bases. The V gene's germline CDR1 is SEHNR and CDR2 FQNEAQ (reference sequence). The CDR3 extends over 16 amino acids. Trimming at V came to 4 bases and at J to 10 bases, leaving 13 bases not matched to a gene. CDR3 DNA sequence: TGTGCCAGCAGCTCCCATGGGCTAGCGGGAGTGGACGAGCAGTTCTTC. Encoded protein: CASSSHGLAGVDEQFF.

This clonotype came up a few times. The chain combines TRBV5-1 with TRBJ2-1; weak D call: TRBD2 (6 bases). This CDR3 comprises 13 residues. Germline loops: CDR1 SGHRS, CDR2 YFSETQ. Between the trimmed V and J ends, which lost 4 bases and 8 bases, there was a span of 13 bases. The CDR3 DNA follows: TGCGCCAGCAGCCGGGGACTGTTAGATGAGCAGTTCTTC. Amino acids: CASSRGLLDEQFF.

This clonotype was recorded at least ten times. This sequence joins TRBV12-3 or TRBV12-4 and TRBJ2-2; the D gene is possibly TRBD1 (6 bases). The CDR3 is made up of 13 amino acids. Trimming removed 6 bases at V and 5 bases at J, with 10 bases between. The CDR3 DNA follows: TGTGCCAGCAGCAGGGGTCATACCGGGGAGCTGTTTTTT. Protein product: CASSRGHTGELFF.

This chain uses TRBV5-1 with TRBJ2-1; 7 positions agree with TRBD1. V lost 2 bases and J lost 3; bases outside the gene matches: 11. The CDR3 sequence is 17 residues long. In germline, CDR1 is SGHRS, CDR2 YFSETQ. The CDR3 region is CASSLGGLATFYNEQFF. The CDR3 region has the DNA TGCGCCAGCAGCTTAGGGGGCCTCGCCACTTTCTACAATGAGCAGTTCTTC.

This clonotype was picked up a small number of times. The rearrangement uses TRBV16 and TRBJ2-3; D is possibly TRBD2 (5 bases). Germline CDR1 reads KGHSY; CDR2 reads FQNENV. V was cut by 4 bases and J by 2 bases, with 16 bases left in between. The CDR3 has 16 residues. The CDR3 is CASSRGLLMFTDTQYF. In nucleotides, the CDR3 is TGTGCCAGCAGCCGCGGGCTTCTCATGTTCACAGATACGCAGTATTTT.

This clonotype occurred many times. The chain has TRBV5-1 and TRBJ2-3; a weak D match, TRBD2 (6 bases). This CDR3 spans 14 amino acids. CDR1 SGHRS and CDR2 YFSETQ come from the germline V gene. The ends were cut back, 0 bases at V and 6 bases at J, with 11 bases in the middle. The CDR3 sequence is CASSLEVSGDTQYF. The DNA of the CDR3 is TGCGCCAGCAGCTTGGAGGTCAGCGGGGATACGCAGTATTTT.

This clonotype was seen a handful of times. The chain is built from TRBV7-9 and TRBJ2-5; 7 bases match TRBD2. The CDR3 is 13 residues long. Per germline, CDR1 SEHNR and CDR2 FQNEAQ (reference sequence). The V segment lost 5 bases and the J segment 5 bases; nucleotides outside the gene matches: 5. The CDR3 here is CASSDTSVETQYF. CDR3 in DNA: TGTGCCAGCAGCGATACTAGCGTGGAGACCCAGTACTTC.

The rearrangement uses TRBV5-1 and TRBJ2-7; D is uncertain. This CDR3 has 13 residues. Trimming pared 1 base from V and 3 bases from J, leaving 8 bases between. Germline V gene data show CDR1 as SGHRS and CDR2 as YFSETQ. The CDR3 reads CASSLTQSYEQYF. The DNA for the CDR3 is TGCGCCAGCAGCTTGACACAGAGCTACGAGCAGTACTTC. The full variable domain, completed using reference TRBV5-1 and TRBJ2-7, is KAGVTQTPRYLIKTRGQQVTLSCSPISGHRSVSWYQQTPGQGLQFLFEYFSETQRNKGNFPGRFSGRQFSNSRSEMNVSTLELGDSALYLCASSLTQSYEQYFGPGTRLTVT.

The chain couples TRBV7-9 to TRBJ2-2; 7 bases are a match to TRBD1. This CDR3 has 15 amino acids. Looked up from germline, CDR1 is SEHNR and CDR2 is FQNEAQ (reference sequence). J lost 3 bases, V lost 4 bases, and 5 bases had no gene match. The CDR3 coding sequence is TGTGCCAGCAGCTACTGGGACAGTTACACCGGGGAGCTGTTTTTT. It yields the protein CASSYWDSYTGELFF.

The chain is built from TRBV28 and TRBJ2-1; TRBD1 might be the D (6 bases). The CDR3 length is 14 residues. The V gene lost 6 bases and the J gene lost 6 bases, with 15 bases spanning the gap. The germline CDR1 and CDR2 sequences are MDHEN and SYDVKM. CDR3 residues: CASSPPQGRNEQFF. In DNA form, the CDR3 reads TGTGCCAGCAGCCCCCCGCAGGGGCGCAATGAGCAGTTCTTC.

This clonotype was seen at least ten times. This chain uses TRBV5-1 with TRBJ2-1, with 11 bases matching TRBD2. The germline V gene encodes CDR1 SGHRS and CDR2 YFSETQ. V was clipped by 4 bases and J by 4 bases; unmatched bases: 4. This CDR3 comprises 15 residues. The CDR3 DNA sequence: TGCGCCAGCAGCGTTACTAGCGGGAGATACAATGAGCAGTTCTTC. It encodes CASSVTSGRYNEQFF.

V gene TRBV12-3 or TRBV12-4 combines with J gene TRBJ2-1; tentatively, D is TRBD1 (6 bases). The CDR3 totals 14 residues. V gave up 7 bases and J gave up 10 bases, with 20 bases separating them. The CDR3 bases are TGTGCCAGCACACAGGGATTCATAGTAGGGGAGCAGTTCTTC. It specifies CASTQGFIVGEQFF.

This clonotype was observed at least ten times. The rearrangement uses TRBV20-1 and TRBJ2-7; D possibly corresponds to TRBD2 (6 bases). V shed 0 bases and J shed 2 bases, with 17 bases lying between them. Germline V lookup: CDR1 DFQATT, CDR2 SNEGSKA (reference sequence). CDR3 length equals 16 residues. The CDR3 region has the DNA TGCAGTGCTAGAGATGGGACTGCCGTGAAAACCTACGAGCAGTACTTC. It codes for CSARDGTAVKTYEQYF.

V and J are TRBV20-1 and TRBJ2-7; 9 bases are a match to TRBD2. The length of the CDR3 is 16 residues. V shed 2 bases, J shed 2 bases, and the junction held 10 bases outside the gene matches. CDR1 DFQATT and CDR2 SNEGSKA come from the germline V gene (reference sequence). CDR3 bases: TGCAGTGCTAGACACTATAGCGGGAGTCCCCCCTACGAGCAGTACTTC. This codes for CSARHYSGSPPYEQYF.

The chain carries TRBV20-1 and TRBJ2-7; the match to TRBD2 covers 7 bases. With V trimmed by 0 bases and J by 2 bases, 4 bases remained unmatched. CDR3 size: 14 residues. CDR1 is DFQATT, CDR2 SNEGSKA, per germline (reference sequence). The DNA of the CDR3 is TGCAGTGCTAGAGACGGACTAGAGACCTACGAGCAGTACTTC. Its protein product is CSARDGLETYEQYF.

This clonotype showed up just a few times. The chain is built from TRBV7-8 and TRBJ1-5; no definite D call. The germline V gene has CDR1 SGHVS and CDR2 FQNEAQ. This CDR3 is 12 amino acids long. The V and J ends lost 5 bases and 7 bases respectively, with 9 bases between them. CDR3 nucleotides: TGTGCCAGCAGCCCCGGGAGGCAGCCCCAGCATTTT. This codes for CASSPGRQPQHF.

This clonotype has a single count. The chain recombines TRBV7-3 with TRBJ2-1, with D tentatively TRBD1 (5 bases). V was clipped by 1 base and J by 7 bases, with 14 bases between them. CDR1 is SGHTA, CDR2 FQGTGA, per germline. The CDR3 is 15 residues long. The CDR3 bases are TGTGCCAGCAGCTTAAGGGCAGGGTGGAAGAATGAGCAGTTCTTC. Amino acid sequence: CASSLRAGWKNEQFF.

In its sample, this clonotype was seen many times. The chain employs TRBV5-1 and TRBJ2-1; perhaps TRBD1 as D (5 bases). The CDR3 sequence is 13 residues long. CDR1 and CDR2 from the germline V gene are SGHRS and YFSETQ. The V end lost 2 bases, the J end lost 5 bases, and 8 bases lay between the germline ends. CDR3 in amino acids: CASSFQGNNEQFF. In nucleotides, the CDR3 is TGCGCCAGCAGCTTCCAGGGAAACAATGAGCAGTTCTTC.

At least ten counts were recorded for this clonotype. Its ends do not fully match the called genes, so a read error is possible. This chain uses TRBV24-1 with TRBJ2-6; no clear D gene. The CDR3 extends over 14 amino acids. CDR1 and CDR2 (germline): KGHDR, SFDVKD. The CDR3 sequence is CATSGGPGANVLTF. The CDR3 region has the DNA TGTGCCACCAGTGGTGGTCCTGGAGCCAACGTCCTGACTTTC.

This clonotype was detected ten times or more. The chain recombines TRBV5-1 with TRBJ2-1, with a tentative D call TRBD2 (6 bases). This CDR3 comprises 16 residues. Germline-derived CDR1 and CDR2 are SGHRS and YFSETQ. Trimming cost V 0 bases and J 4 bases, with 14 bases left between them. The CDR3 region has the DNA TGCGCCAGCAGCTTGGGGGGGACGCGGGGTTACAATGAGCAGTTCTTC. Encoded protein: CASSLGGTRGYNEQFF.